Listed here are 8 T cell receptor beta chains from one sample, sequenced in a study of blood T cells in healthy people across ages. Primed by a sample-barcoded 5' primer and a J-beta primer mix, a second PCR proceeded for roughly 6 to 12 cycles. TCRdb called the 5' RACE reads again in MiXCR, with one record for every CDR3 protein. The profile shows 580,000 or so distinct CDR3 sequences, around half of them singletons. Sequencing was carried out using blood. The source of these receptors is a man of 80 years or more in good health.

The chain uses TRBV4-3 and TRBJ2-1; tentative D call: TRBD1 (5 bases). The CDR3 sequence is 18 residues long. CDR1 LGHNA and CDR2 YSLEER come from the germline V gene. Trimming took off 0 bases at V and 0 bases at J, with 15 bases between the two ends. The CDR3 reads CASSQEGLTRSSYNEQFF. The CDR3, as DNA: TGCGCCAGCAGCCAAGAGGGGCTAACAAGGAGCTCCTACAATGAGCAGTTCTTC.

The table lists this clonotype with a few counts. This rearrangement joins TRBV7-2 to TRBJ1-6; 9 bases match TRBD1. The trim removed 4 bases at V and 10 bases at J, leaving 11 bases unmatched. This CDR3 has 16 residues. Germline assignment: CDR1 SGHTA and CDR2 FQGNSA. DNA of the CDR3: TGTGCCAGCAGCTCCTCACAGGGGGCGTTTTTGTCACCCCTCCACTTT. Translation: CASSSSQGAFLSPLHF.

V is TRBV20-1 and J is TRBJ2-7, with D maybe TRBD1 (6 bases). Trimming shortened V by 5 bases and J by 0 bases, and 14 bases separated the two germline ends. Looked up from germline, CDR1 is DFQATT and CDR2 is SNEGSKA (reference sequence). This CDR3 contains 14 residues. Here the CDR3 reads CSALRQVSSYEQYF. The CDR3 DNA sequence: TGCAGTGCTCTCAGACAGGTGAGCTCCTACGAGCAGTACTTC.

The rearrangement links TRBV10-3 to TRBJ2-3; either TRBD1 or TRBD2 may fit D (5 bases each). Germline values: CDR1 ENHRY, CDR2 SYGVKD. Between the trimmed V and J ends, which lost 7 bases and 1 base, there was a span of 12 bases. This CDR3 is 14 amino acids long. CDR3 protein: CAIMRGVGTDTQYF. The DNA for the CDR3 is TGTGCCATCATGCGAGGGGTCGGCACAGATACGCAGTATTTT.

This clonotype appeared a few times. The CDR3 sequence: CSVESSYNEQFF. DNA for the CDR3: TGCAGCGTTGAGAGCTCCTACAATGAGCAGTTCTTC. The V and J genes are TRBV29-1 and TRBJ2-1; D is unclear. This CDR3 comprises 12 residues. V gave up 3 bases and J gave up 0 bases, with 3 bases separating them. CDR1 is SQVTM and CDR2 is ANQGSEA in the germline V gene.

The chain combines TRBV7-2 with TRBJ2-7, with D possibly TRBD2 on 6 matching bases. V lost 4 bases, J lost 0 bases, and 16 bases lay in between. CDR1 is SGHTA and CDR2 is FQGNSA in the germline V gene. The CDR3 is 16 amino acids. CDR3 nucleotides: TGTGCCAGCAGCTCGCCCGGGGGAATCGTCTCCTACGAGCAGTACTTC. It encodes CASSSPGGIVSYEQYF.

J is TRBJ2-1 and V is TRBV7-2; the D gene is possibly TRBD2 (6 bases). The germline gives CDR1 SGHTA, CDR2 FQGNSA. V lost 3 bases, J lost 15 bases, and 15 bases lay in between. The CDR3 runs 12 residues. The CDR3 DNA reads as TGTGCCAGCAGCTTGAGTACGGGGGTCTGGTTCTTC. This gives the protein CASSLSTGVWFF.

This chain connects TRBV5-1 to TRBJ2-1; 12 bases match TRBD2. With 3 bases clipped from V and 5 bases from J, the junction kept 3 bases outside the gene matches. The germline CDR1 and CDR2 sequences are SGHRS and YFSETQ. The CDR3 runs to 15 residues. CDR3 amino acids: CASSSSGGGNNEQFF. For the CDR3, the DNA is TGCGCCAGCAGCTCTAGCGGGGGGGGTAACAATGAGCAGTTCTTC.